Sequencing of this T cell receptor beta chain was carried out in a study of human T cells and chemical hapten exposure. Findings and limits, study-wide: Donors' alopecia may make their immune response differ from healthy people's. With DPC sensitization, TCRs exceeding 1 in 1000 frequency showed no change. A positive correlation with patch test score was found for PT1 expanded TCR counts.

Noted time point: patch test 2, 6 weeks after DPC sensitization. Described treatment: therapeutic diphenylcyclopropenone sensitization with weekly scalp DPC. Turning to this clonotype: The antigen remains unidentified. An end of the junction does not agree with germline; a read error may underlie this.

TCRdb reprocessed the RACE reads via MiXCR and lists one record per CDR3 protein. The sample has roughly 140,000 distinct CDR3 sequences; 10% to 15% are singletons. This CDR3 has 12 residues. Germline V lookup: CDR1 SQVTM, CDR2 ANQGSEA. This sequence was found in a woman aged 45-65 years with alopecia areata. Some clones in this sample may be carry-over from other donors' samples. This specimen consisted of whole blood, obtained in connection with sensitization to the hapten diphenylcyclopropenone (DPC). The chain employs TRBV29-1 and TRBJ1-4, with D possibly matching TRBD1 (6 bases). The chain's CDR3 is CSVQGVGEELFF. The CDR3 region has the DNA TGCAGCGTACAGGGTGTTGGTGAAGAACTGTTTTTT.